This T cell receptor (beta chain) was captured in a study of blood T cell repertoires in COVID-19. Study-wide context: Some COVID-19 samples were acute and others convalescent; all came from the United States, Italy and Spain. Sources were T cells, B-cell-depleted T cells, or PBMCs; the material itself was cDNA or gDNA.

The V and J ends lost 6 bases and 3 bases, in that order; junction bases with no gene match: 6. Germline values: CDR1 SEHNR, CDR2 FQNEAQ (reference sequence). There are 17 residues in the CDR3. Original handling: Estimation of nucleated cell counts was performed using reference gene primer amplification. Produced via immunoSEQ multiplex PCR; TCRdb's table is partial and in-frame only. The DNA gave D and trimming, while V, J and clone size come from that table. Altogether fewer than 90,000 clones are present, around three quarters being singletons, with the ten largest covering about 19%. The source of this sequence is a woman over 75 with acute or convalescent COVID-19. The rearrangement uses TRBV7-9 and TRBJ2-1, with 15 bases that match TRBD2. The sequencing input was peripheral blood. CDR3 amino acids: CASSGTSGRSLYNEQFF. The CDR3 DNA sequence: TGTGCCAGCAGTGGGACTAGCGGGAGGTCTCTCTACAATGAGCAGTTCTTC.